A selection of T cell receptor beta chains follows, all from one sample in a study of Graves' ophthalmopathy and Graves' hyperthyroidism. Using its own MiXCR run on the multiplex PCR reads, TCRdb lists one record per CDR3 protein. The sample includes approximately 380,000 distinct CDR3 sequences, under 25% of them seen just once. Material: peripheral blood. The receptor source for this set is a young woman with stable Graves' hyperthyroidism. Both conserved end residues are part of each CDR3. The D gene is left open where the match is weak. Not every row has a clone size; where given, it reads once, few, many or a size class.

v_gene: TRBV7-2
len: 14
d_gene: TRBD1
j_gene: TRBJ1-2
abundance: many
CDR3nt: TGTGCCAGCAGGGGGGACAGTTCCTTCTATGGCTACACCTTC
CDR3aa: CASRGDSSFYGYTF

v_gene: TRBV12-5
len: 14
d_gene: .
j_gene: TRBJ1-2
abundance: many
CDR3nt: TGTGCTAGTGGCCTCGGGTGGTCCCAGGATGGCTACACCTTC
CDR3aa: CASGLGWSQDGYTF

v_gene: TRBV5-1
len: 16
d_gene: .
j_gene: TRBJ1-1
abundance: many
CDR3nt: TGCGCCAGCAGCTTCTTTCGACGCCTGGGGGCCACTGAAGCTTTCTTT
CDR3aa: CASSFFRRLGATEAFF

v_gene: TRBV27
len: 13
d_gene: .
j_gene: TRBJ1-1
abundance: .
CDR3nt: TGTGCCAGCAGCATATCGTCGAACACTGAAGCTTTCTTT
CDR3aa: CASSISSNTEAFF

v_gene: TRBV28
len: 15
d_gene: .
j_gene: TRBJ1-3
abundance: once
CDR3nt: TGTGCCAGCAGGTCGGACAGTACCTCTGGAAACACCATATATTTT
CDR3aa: CASRSDSTSGNTIYF

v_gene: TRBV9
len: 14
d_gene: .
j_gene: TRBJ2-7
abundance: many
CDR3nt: TGTGCCAGCAGCGTAGAACAGGTGTCGTACGAGCAGTACTTC
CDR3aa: CASSVEQVSYEQYF

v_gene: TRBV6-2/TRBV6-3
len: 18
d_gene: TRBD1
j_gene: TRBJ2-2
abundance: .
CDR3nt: TGTGCCAGCAGTCCCGTCGGGACAGGGGCTGGGCATGGCGGGGAGCTGTTTTTT
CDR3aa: CASSPVGTGAGHGGELFF

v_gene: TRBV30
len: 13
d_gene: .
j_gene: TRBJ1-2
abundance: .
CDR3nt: TGTGCCTGGAGTGTAACAGCCCTTGATGGCTACACCTTC
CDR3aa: CAWSVTALDGYTF

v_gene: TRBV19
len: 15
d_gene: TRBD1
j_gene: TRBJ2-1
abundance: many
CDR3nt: TGTGCCAGTAGTATCATTAGGGACAGGGCCAATGAGCAGTTCTTC
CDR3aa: CASSIIRDRANEQFF

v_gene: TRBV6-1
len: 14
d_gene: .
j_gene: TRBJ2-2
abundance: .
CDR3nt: TGTGCCAGCAAAGAGTTGCAGAACACCGGGGAGCTGTTTTTT
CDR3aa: CASKELQNTGELFF

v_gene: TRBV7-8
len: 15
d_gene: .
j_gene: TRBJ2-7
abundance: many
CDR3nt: TGTGCCAGCAGCTTAGAAGGCCCTCCCTCCTACGAGCAGTACTTC
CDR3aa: CASSLEGPPSYEQYF

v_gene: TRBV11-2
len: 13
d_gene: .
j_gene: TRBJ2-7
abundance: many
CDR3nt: TGTGCCAGCAGCTTACCAGGGGGGAACGAGCAGTACTTC
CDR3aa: CASSLPGGNEQYF

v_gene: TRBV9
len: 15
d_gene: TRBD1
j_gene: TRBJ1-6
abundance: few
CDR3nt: TGTGCCAGCAGCGAGACAGGGAATGGCAATTCACCCCTCCACTTT
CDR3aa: CASSETGNGNSPLHF

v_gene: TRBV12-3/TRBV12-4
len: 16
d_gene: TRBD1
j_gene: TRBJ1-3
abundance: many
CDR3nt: TGTGCCAGCAGTTTAGGAGGGACAGGGATCGGAAACACCATATATTTT
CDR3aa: CASSLGGTGIGNTIYF